The clone carrying this T cell receptor (beta chain) was recorded only once. They built TCR cDNA with 5'RACE template switching, a step that put in a universal primer site and UMIs. TCRdb reprocessed the 5' RACE reads via MiXCR and lists one record per CDR3 protein. The table lists 450,000 to 600,000 distinct CDR3 sequences, about a sixth of them singletons. CDR1 MNHEY and CDR2 SMNVEV come from the germline V gene (reference sequence). The CDR3 totals 14 residues. The V end was cut by 3 bases, the J end by 10 bases, with 16 bases between. This sample was taken from a study of T cells after yellow fever vaccination. Study-wide context: Preparation used SMART-Seq v4 Ultra Low Input for the low-cell-number fractions.

The receptor was derived from a man between 18 and 35 years old who received the YFV17D yellow fever vaccine. The source material was PBMCs, sampled roughly 5 days after the first yellow fever vaccination. The chain couples TRBV27 to TRBJ2-1; D is possibly TRBD1 or TRBD2 (6 bases each). Written as DNA, the CDR3 is TGTGCCAGCAGTTTCCTAGGGGGGTCAGGAGAGCAGTTCTTC. Its translation is CASSFLGGSGEQFF.